The rows below give T cell receptor beta chains drawn from one sample of a study of cytomegalovirus exposure and HLA in healthy donors. The method was immunoSEQ multiplex PCR; TCRdb's version includes in-frame clones alone and lacks a portion of them. There are around 180,000 clones in the sample; less than 80% occur only once, and under 0.9% lies in the top ten. The sequenced sample was PBMCs. Every receptor here comes from a woman aged 40 to 55 in good health and CMV-seronegative. The CDR3 runs from the conserved cysteine through the conserved F or W. The D gene is left open where the match is weak. Not every row has a clone size; where given, it reads once, few, many or a size class.

TRBJ1-2 . TRBV4-1 14 few TGCGCCAGCAGCAGGTCAGGGGAGCTCTATGGCTACACCTTC CASSRSGELYGYTF
TRBJ2-7 . TRBV5-5 12 . TGTGCCAGCAGCCTGGACATCTACGAGCAGTACTTC CASSLDIYEQYF
TRBJ2-7 . TRBV29-1 12 . TGCAGCGTAGCGACAGGACCGTACGAGCAGTACTTC CSVATGPYEQYF
TRBJ2-3 . TRBV5-6 13 . TGTGCCAGCAGCCTAGCTAGCCCAGATACGCAGTATTTT CASSLASPDTQYF
TRBJ2-1 TRBD2 TRBV5-4 18 . TGTGCCAGCAGCTCCGGGACTAGCGGGAGGGGTCAATACAATGAGCAGTTCTTC CASSSGTSGRGQYNEQFF
TRBJ1-5 TRBD1 TRBV6-6 15 . TGTGCCAGCAAAGTGACAGGGGGCTACAATCAGCCCCAGCATTTT CASKVTGGYNQPQHF
TRBJ1-4 . TRBV5-1 15 . TGCGCCAGCAGCTCTGTGGGGGGGAAGGATGAAAAACTGTTTTTT CASSSVGGKDEKLFF
TRBJ1-5 . TRBV6-6 14 . TGTGCCAGCACCGACTCGGGTACCAATCAGCCCCAGCATTTT CASTDSGTNQPQHF
TRBJ2-7 TRBD2 TRBV10-3 15 . TGTGCCATCAGTGCGTCTAGCGGGAGCTCCTACGAGCAGTACTTC CAISASSGSSYEQYF
TRBJ2-6 TRBD2 TRBV16 16 . TGTGCCAGCAGCCAATCTCGGGGGGTCGGGGCCAACGTCCTGACTTTC CASSQSRGVGANVLTF
TRBJ1-2 . TRBV28 13 . TGTGCCAGCAGTTTAGGCGGGGGTGATGGCTACACCTTC CASSLGGGDGYTF
TRBJ2-5 TRBD2 TRBV5-1 14 . TGCGCCAGCCACCTTTATAGCGGGCAAGAGACCCAGTACTTC CASHLYSGQETQYF
TRBJ1-2 . TRBV9 15 . TGTGCCAGCAGCGTAGGGCAGGGGTCTAACTATGGCTACACCTTC CASSVGQGSNYGYTF
TRBJ2-7 . TRBV11-3 14 . TGTGCCAGCAGCTTAGGAGCAGGGGACGGAGAGCAGTACTTC CASSLGAGDGEQYF
TRBJ1-1 TRBD1 TRBV7-6 15 . TGTGCCAGCAGCTTAGAAGGGACAGGGTCTGTTGAAGCTTTCTTT CASSLEGTGSVEAFF
TRBJ2-1 . TRBV9 16 . TGTGCCAGCAGCCCGACTCAACGGCCGGAAACGAATGAGCAGTTCTTC CASSPTQRPETNEQFF
TRBJ1-5 . TRBV19 16 once TGTGCCAGTAGTATCTCCCCCGCAGTTAGCAATCAGCCCCAGCATTTT CASSISPAVSNQPQHF
TRBJ1-3 . TRBV30 14 once TGTGCCTGGAACCTCGGACATGACGGAAACACCATATATTTT CAWNLGHDGNTIYF
TRBJ1-1 TRBD1 TRBV30 14 few TGTGCCTGGAGTCAGGGGGCGCGGGACACTGAAGCTTTCTTT CAWSQGARDTEAFF
TRBJ2-7 . TRBV28 15 . TGTGCCAGCAGTTTAGTATCACAGGGTTCCTACGAGCAGTACTTC CASSLVSQGSYEQYF
TRBJ2-7 . TRBV19 13 . TGTGCCAGTAGGAGAGAGGGCAGCTACGAGCAGTACTTC CASRREGSYEQYF
TRBJ1-5 TRBD1 TRBV19 16 . TGTGCCAGTAGTATCTGGACAGGGGGCTCTAATCAGCCCCAGCATTTT CASSIWTGGSNQPQHF
TRBJ2-1 . TRBV29-1 13 . TGCCAAACTATGGGAGGCCACTACAATGAGCAGTTCTTC CQTMGGHYNEQFF